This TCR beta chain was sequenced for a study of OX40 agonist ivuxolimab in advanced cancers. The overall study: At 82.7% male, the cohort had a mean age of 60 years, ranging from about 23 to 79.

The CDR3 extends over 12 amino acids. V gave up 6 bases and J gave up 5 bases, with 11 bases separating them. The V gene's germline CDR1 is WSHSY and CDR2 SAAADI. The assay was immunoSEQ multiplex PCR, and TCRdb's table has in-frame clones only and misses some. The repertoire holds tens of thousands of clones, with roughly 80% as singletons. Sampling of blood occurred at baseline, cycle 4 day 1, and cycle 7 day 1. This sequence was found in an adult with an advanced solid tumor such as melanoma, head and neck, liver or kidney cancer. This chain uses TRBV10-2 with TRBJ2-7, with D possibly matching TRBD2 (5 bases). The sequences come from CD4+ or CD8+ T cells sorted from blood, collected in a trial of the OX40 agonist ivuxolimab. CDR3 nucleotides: TGCGCCAGCAGGGAGGTTAGGAACGAGCAGTACTTC. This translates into CASREVRNEQYF.